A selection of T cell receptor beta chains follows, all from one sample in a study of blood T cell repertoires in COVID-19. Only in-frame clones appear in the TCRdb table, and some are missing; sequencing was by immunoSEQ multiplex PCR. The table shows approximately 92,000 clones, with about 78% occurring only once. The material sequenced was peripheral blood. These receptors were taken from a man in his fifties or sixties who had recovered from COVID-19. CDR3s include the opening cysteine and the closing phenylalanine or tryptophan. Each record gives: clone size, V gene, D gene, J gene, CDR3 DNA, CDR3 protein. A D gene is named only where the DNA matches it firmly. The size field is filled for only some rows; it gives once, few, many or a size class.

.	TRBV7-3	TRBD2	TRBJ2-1	TGTGCCAGCAGCTTAACCCAGCGGGGTAGATCCTACAATGAGCAGTTCTTC	CASSLTQRGRSYNEQFF
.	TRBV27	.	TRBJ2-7	TGTGCCAGCAGTCCCCAGGGGGGCCCCTACGAGCAGTACTTC	CASSPQGGPYEQYF
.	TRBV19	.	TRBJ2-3	TGTGCCAGTAGTATTGATGCCCGGGGAGCGGGCCCACAGCCCACAGATACGCAGTATTTT	CASSIDARGAGPQPTDTQYF
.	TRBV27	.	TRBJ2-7	TGTGCCAGCATCCACAGGGGGAGGGAGTACTTC	CASIHRGREYF
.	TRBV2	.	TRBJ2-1	TGTGCCAGCATGCCCTCCGAGGGAAGTGAGCAGTTCTTC	CASMPSEGSEQFF
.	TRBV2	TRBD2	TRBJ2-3	TGTGCCAGTAAAGCGGGGTACACAGATACGCAGTATTTT	CASKAGYTDTQYF
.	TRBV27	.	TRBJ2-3	TGTGCCAGCAGCTCCGGACAGTTCACAGATACGCAGTATTTT	CASSSGQFTDTQYF
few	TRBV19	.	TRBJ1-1	TGTGCCAGTAGTATTGAACTGCGCGGGATGAACACTGAAGCTTTCTTT	CASSIELRGMNTEAFF
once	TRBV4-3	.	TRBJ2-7	TGCGCCAGCAGCCAAGAGGCAGGGCGCCACTACGAGCAGTACTTC	CASSQEAGRHYEQYF
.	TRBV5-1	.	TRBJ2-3	TGCGCCAGCAGCTTGTCTGTCGGGACAGATACGCAGTATTTT	CASSLSVGTDTQYF
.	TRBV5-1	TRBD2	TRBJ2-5	TGCGCCAGCAGCCCGGGACTAGCGCAAGAGACCCAGTACTTC	CASSPGLAQETQYF
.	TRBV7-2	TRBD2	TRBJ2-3	TGTGCCAGCAGCCCAGGGACTAGCGGGGGCTGGTATACGCAGTATTTT	CASSPGTSGGWYTQYF
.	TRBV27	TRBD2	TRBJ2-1	TGTGCCAGCAGTTTAGGACTAGCGGGAGGGCCGAGGTACAATGAGCAGTTCTTC	CASSLGLAGGPRYNEQFF
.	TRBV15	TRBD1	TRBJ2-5	TGTGCCACCAGCAGACACGGACAGGGAGGTGAGACCCAGTACTTC	CATSRHGQGGETQYF
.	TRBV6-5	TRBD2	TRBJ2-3	TGTGCCAGCAGTTCCACTAGCGGGAGCTTCACAGATACGCAGTATTTT	CASSSTSGSFTDTQYF
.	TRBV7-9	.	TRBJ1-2	TGTGCCAGCAGCGTTCTGTATGGCTACACCTTC	CASSVLYGYTF
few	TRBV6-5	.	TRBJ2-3	TGTGCCAGCGGTTCCGGAGGAAGCTCTTGGGATACGCAGTATTTT	CASGSGGSSWDTQYF
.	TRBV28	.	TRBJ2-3	TGTGCCAGCAGTTTAACGGTGGGTGGACTACCCTCTTTT	CASSLTVGGLPSF
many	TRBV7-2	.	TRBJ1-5	TGTGCCAGCAGCCCTTACGCTGGAGGGGATCAGCCCCAGCATTTT	CASSPYAGGDQPQHF
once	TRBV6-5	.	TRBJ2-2	TGTGCCAGCAGGGTAGACAGGGACTTAACCGGGGAGCTGTTTTTT	CASRVDRDLTGELFF
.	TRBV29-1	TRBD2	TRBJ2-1	TGCAGCGTTGGACTAGCAAATGAGCAGTTCTTC	CSVGLANEQFF
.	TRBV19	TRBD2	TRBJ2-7	TGTGCCAGCTCCAACCTAGCGGCCGAGCAGTACTTC	CASSNLAAEQYF
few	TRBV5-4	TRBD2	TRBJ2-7	TGTGCCAGCAGCTTGGCGGGGGGGGCGGGAGTCTCCTACGAGCAGTACTTC	CASSLAGGAGVSYEQYF
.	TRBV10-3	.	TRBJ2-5	TGTGCCATCAGTGAGGGGACAAACATCCAAGAGACCCAGTACTTC	CAISEGTNIQETQYF
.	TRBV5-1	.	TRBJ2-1	TGCGCCAGCAGCTTGATGGCTAGCGATGGCAATGAGCAGTTCTTC	CASSLMASDGNEQFF
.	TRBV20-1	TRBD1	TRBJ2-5	TGCAGTGCTAGTCTACAGGGGTACCAAGAGACCCAGTACTTC	CSASLQGYQETQYF
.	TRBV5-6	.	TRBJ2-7	TGTGCCAGCAGCTTGGGAAGTAAGCACGAGCAGTACTTC	CASSLGSKHEQYF
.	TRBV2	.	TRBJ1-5	TGTGCCAGCAGCTTTACAGGAACCCCTAGCAATCAGCCCCAGCATTTT	CASSFTGTPSNQPQHF
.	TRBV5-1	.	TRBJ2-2	TGCGCCAGCAGCTCTAGGTCCCGGACGAACACCGGGGAGCTGTTTTTT	CASSSRSRTNTGELFF
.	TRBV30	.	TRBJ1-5	TGTGCCTGGAGAACCGGGAACAATCAGCCCCAGCATTTT	CAWRTGNNQPQHF
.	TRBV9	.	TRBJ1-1	TGTGCCAGCAGCTCCAGGACAGATCTGAACACTGAAGCTTTCTTT	CASSSRTDLNTEAFF